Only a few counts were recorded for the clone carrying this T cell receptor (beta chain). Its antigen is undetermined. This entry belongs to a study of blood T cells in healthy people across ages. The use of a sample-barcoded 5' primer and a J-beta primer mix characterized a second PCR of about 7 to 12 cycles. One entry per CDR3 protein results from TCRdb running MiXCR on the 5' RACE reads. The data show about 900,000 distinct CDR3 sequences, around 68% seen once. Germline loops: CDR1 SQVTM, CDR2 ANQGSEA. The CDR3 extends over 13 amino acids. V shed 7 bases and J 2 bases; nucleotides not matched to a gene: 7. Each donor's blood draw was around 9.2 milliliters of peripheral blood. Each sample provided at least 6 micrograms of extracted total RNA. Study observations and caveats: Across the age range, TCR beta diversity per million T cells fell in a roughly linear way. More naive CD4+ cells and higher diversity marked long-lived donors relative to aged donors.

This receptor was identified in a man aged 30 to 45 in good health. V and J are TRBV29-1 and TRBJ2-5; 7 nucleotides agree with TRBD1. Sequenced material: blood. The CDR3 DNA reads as TGCAGCGCCCGCCGGGACAGACAAGAGACCCAGTACTTC. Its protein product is CSARRDRQETQYF.